Listed here are 5 T cell receptor beta chains from one sample, sequenced in a study of cytomegalovirus exposure and HLA in healthy donors. The PCR contained 60 Vbeta and 13 Jbeta primers. Using immunoSEQ multiplex PCR, the repertoire was profiled, and TCRdb retains in-frame clones only, with some absent. The sample holds 150,000 or so clones; 80% are singletons and the top ten take around 13%. The sequencing input was PBMCs. Receptors were obtained from a man younger than 40 in good health and CMV-seropositive.

This clone occurred a few times. The chain couples TRBV28 to TRBJ1-2, with D possibly being TRBD1 (6 bases). CDR3 length: 16 amino acids. Germline values: CDR1 MDHEN, CDR2 SYDVKM. The V and J ends lost 5 bases and 4 bases respectively, with 20 bases between them. In DNA form, the CDR3 reads TGTGCCAGCAGTCAAAGGACAAGTGGGGACACCTATGGCTACACCTTC. Its translation is CASSQRTSGDTYGYTF.

The CDR3: CASSLQLAGGGELFF. The CDR3 bases are TGTGCCAGCAGCTTACAGCTAGCGGGAGGCGGGGAGCTGTTTTTT. The rearrangement joins TRBV7-2 to TRBJ2-2; 11 bases map to TRBD2. The CDR3 has 15 amino acids. CDR1 is SGHTA and CDR2 is FQGNSA in the germline V gene. The ends lost 2 bases at V and 7 bases at J; junction bases unmatched: 3.

The V and J genes are TRBV4-1 and TRBJ1-5; D unresolved. CDR1 is MGHRA, CDR2 YSYEKL, per germline. V dropped 1 base and J dropped 6 bases, with 10 bases sitting between them. The CDR3 length is 14 residues. CDR3 coding DNA: TGCGCCAGCAGCCAAGTAATAGGACTTCAGCCCCAGCATTTT. Residues: CASSQVIGLQPQHF.

This clone came up once. The chain is built from TRBV19 and TRBJ2-2; TRBD1 matches 7 bases. With 6 bases clipped from V and 4 bases from J, the junction kept 14 bases outside the gene matches. The CDR3 sequence is 17 residues long. In germline, CDR1 is LNHDA, CDR2 SQIVND (reference sequence). The CDR3 sequence: CASSPATGIVGTGELFF. CDR3 bases: TGTGCCAGTAGCCCCGCGACAGGGATCGTCGGCACCGGGGAGCTGTTTTTT.

V and J are TRBV4-1 and TRBJ2-7; D not certain. This CDR3 has 16 residues. V lost 1 base and J lost 0, with 13 bases in between. Germline loops: CDR1 MGHRA, CDR2 YSYEKL. The CDR3, as DNA: TGCGCCAGCAGCCAAGTCTATGCGGTTAACTCCTACGAGCAGTACTTC. Translation: CASSQVYAVNSYEQYF.